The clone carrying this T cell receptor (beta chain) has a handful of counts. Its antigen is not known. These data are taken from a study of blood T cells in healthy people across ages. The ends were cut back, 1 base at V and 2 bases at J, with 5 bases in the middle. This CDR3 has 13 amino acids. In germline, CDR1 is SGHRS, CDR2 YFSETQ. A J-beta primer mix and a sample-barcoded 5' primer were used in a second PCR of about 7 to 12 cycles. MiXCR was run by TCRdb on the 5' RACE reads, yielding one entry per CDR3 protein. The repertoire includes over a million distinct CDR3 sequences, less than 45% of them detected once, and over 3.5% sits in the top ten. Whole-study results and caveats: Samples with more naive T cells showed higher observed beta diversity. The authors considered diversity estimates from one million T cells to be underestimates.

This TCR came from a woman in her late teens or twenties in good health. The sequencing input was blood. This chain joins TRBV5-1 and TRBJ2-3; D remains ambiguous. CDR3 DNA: TGCGCCAGCAGCTTGATAGACACAGATACGCAGTATTTT. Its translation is CASSLIDTDTQYF. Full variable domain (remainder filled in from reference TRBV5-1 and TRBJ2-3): KAGVTQTPRYLIKTRGQQVTLSCSPISGHRSVSWYQQTPGQGLQFLFEYFSETQRNKGNFPGRFSGRQFSNSRSEMNVSTLELGDSALYLCASSLIDTDTQYFGPGTRLTVL.